Listed here are 27 T cell receptor beta chains from one sample, sequenced in a study of CD8+ T cells in alopecia areata listed by TCRdb under 2018. In the paper's terms, the time point label means: less than five weeks on oral tofacitinib. The treatment or condition label for this specimen denotes: oral pan-JAK inhibitor, 5-10 mg twice daily. Receptor libraries were prepared by the immunoSEQ multiplex PCR assay. For TCR sequencing, RNA was extracted from every sample and reverse transcribed into cDNA to serve as template. TCRdb obtained this table from immuneACCESS and retained in-frame rearrangements with V and J assigned. These tables miss some clones; where compared with another copy, unresolved V genes account for less than half of the shortfall, and the remainder is unexplained. The sample records about 140,000 clones, approximately 90% of which are singletons. The biggest ten clones account for over 10% of the sample.

The material was CD8+ T cells sorted from blood, obtained at week 4, from a patient treated with tofacitinib. The receptors were sampled from a human donor with alopecia areata.

The genes are TRBV2 and TRBJ2-1, with 10 bases matching TRBD1. Germline values: CDR1 SNHLY, CDR2 FYNNEI. The CDR3 consists of 14 residues. Unmatched junction bases numbered 10, after V lost 11 bases and J lost 6 bases. In nucleotides, the CDR3 is TGTGCCGGCTGGGGGGGACAGGGGTCCAATGAGCAGTTCTTC. It yields the protein CAGWGGQGSNEQFF.

Here the CDR3 reads CASRPPGVEQFF. CDR3 DNA sequence: TGTGCCAGCAGACCTCCGGGGGTTGAGCAGTTCTTC. The rearrangement joins TRBV6-5 to TRBJ2-1; tentatively, D is TRBD2 (6 bases). Looked up from germline, CDR1 is MNHEY and CDR2 is SVGAGI. The V gene lost 6 bases and the J gene lost 9 bases, with 12 bases spanning the gap. This CDR3 region has 12 residues.

The chain has TRBV5-6 and TRBJ1-2; D uncertain. Trimming removed 0 bases from V and 1 base from J, with 13 bases in between. Germline loops: CDR1 SGHDT, CDR2 YYEEEE. This CDR3 is 16 amino acids long. The CDR3 region is CASSLVLGHFNYGYTF. CDR3 nucleotide sequence: TGTGCCAGCAGCTTGGTACTCGGGCATTTTAACTATGGCTACACCTTC.

With regard to this clone: Other DNA sequences in the same sample also yield this CDR3. The rearrangement links TRBV12-5 to TRBJ2-3; D gene ambiguous. Trimming took 6 bases from V and 6 from J, leaving 1 base between them. Germline CDR1 is LGHNT and CDR2 is FRNRAP. The CDR3 sequence is 9 residues long. The CDR3, as DNA: TGTGCTAGTGGGGATACGCAGTATTTT. This codes for CASGDTQYF. Supplemented by reference TRBV12-5 and TRBJ2-3, the full variable domain reads DARVTQTPRHKVTEMGQEVTMRCQPILGHNTVFWYRQTMMQGLELLAYFRNRAPLDDSGMPKDRFSAEMPDATLATLKIQPSEPRDSAVYFCASGDTQYFGPGTRLTVL.

J is TRBJ1-1 and V is TRBV29-1; D remains unclear. The V gene's germline CDR1 is SQVTM and CDR2 ANQGSEA. The CDR3 extends over 14 amino acids. V was pared by 2 bases and J by 5 bases, with 15 bases between. CDR3 amino acids: CSVELSREGTEAFF. The CDR3 DNA reads TGCAGCGTTGAATTATCACGGGAGGGTACTGAAGCTTTCTTT.

The V gene is TRBV4-2, the J gene TRBJ2-5, with TRBD2 matching 11 bases. This CDR3 spans 15 amino acids. V lost 3 bases to trimming and J lost 4 bases; unmatched junction nucleotides: 4. Germline CDR1 is LGHNA and CDR2 is YNFKEQ. The CDR3 DNA sequence: TGTGCCAGCAGCCAGCGACTAGCGGGGATAGAGACCCAGTACTTC. The encoded protein is CASSQRLAGIETQYF.

This chain joins TRBV7-3 and TRBJ2-7, with D possibly matching TRBD1 (6 bases). V lost 1 base and J 0 bases, leaving 13 bases between the germline ends. The CDR3 runs 16 residues. The germline CDR1 and CDR2 sequences are SGHTA and FQGTGA. This chain's CDR3 is CASSLIGQRYSYEQYF. CDR3 sequence (DNA): TGTGCCAGCAGCTTAATTGGACAGCGATACTCCTACGAGCAGTACTTC.

The chain combines TRBV4-1 with TRBJ2-1; D possibly uses TRBD1 or TRBD2 (5 bases each). Germline loops: CDR1 MGHRA, CDR2 YSYEKL. This CDR3 is built from 14 residues. Trimming removed 4 bases at V and 3 bases at J, with 10 bases between. The CDR3 bases are TGCGCCAGCAGCCTCGGGACCAACTACAATGAGCAGTTCTTC. Encoded protein: CASSLGTNYNEQFF.

This sequence joins TRBV5-6 and TRBJ2-3, with a weak D call TRBD1 (6 bases). The CDR3 covers 16 residues. Per the germline V gene, CDR1 is SGHDT and CDR2 is YYEEEE. With 4 bases removed from V and 2 bases from J, the gap between germline ends came to 17 bases. The CDR3 loop reads CASSPGAAEVTDTQYF. The CDR3 bases are TGTGCCAGCAGCCCAGGGGCCGCCGAGGTCACAGATACGCAGTATTTT.

The chain joins TRBV27 to TRBJ1-2; TRBD1 is a possible D gene (5 bases). V was cut by 8 bases and J by 5 bases, with 18 bases left in between. From germline, CDR1 is MNHEY and CDR2 SMNVEV (reference sequence). CDR3 length: 14 amino acids. DNA of the CDR3: TGTGCCAGCTCCTCAATCGGGGCCTCTTATGGCTACACCTTC. Translated: CASSSIGASYGYTF.

The J gene is TRBJ2-7, the V gene TRBV14, with 8 bases that match TRBD1. The CDR3 has 16 amino acids. CDR1 SGHDN and CDR2 FVKESK come from the germline V gene. Losses at the gene ends were 1 base for V and 4 bases for J; bases not matched to a gene: 9. The CDR3 loop reads CASSQGFGQGLYEQYF. CDR3 in DNA: TGTGCCAGCAGCCAAGGATTCGGACAGGGCCTATACGAGCAGTACTTC.

The CDR3 protein is CAISELDNEQFF. In DNA, the CDR3 is TGTGCCATCAGTGAGCTTGACAATGAGCAGTTCTTC. The chain links TRBV10-3 to TRBJ2-1; D unclear. This CDR3 is 12 amino acids long. Per the germline V gene, CDR1 is ENHRY and CDR2 is SYGVKD. Trimming shortened V by 2 bases and J by 5 bases, and 4 bases separated the two germline ends.

The chain carries TRBV29-1 and TRBJ2-1, with 7 bases identical to TRBD1. CDR1 and CDR2 (germline): SQVTM, ANQGSEA. The J segment lost 1 base and the V segment lost 3 bases, leaving 9 bases of the junction unmatched. The CDR3 has 16 residues. The CDR3 protein is CSVEGARDSSYNEQFF. CDR3 nucleotides: TGCAGCGTTGAGGGGGCCCGGGACAGTTCCTACAATGAGCAGTTCTTC.

V is TRBV6-1 and J is TRBJ1-2, with D unclear. This CDR3 region has 14 residues. From germline, CDR1 is MNHNS and CDR2 SASEGT. The V gene lost 2 bases and the J gene lost 4 bases, with 11 bases spanning the gap. As DNA, the CDR3 is TGTGCCAGCAGTGAAAGTGTCGAGGGCTATGGCTACACCTTC. Its protein is CASSESVEGYGYTF.

This chain links TRBV10-2 with TRBJ2-1, with D unclear. Trimming stripped 0 bases from V and 7 bases from J, with 13 bases between. There are 15 residues in the CDR3. Germline CDR1 reads WSHSY; CDR2 reads SAAADI. CDR3: CASSESASMANEQFF. The DNA of the CDR3 is TGCGCCAGCAGTGAGTCGGCCTCAATGGCGAATGAGCAGTTCTTC.

This chain links TRBV11-2 with TRBJ2-1; weak D call: TRBD2 (6 bases). The germline gives CDR1 SGHAT, CDR2 FQNNGV. This CDR3 contains 15 residues. The ends were cut back, 4 bases at V and 8 bases at J, with 18 bases in the middle. The CDR3 sequence is CASSSWDLGDYEQFF. The CDR3 coding sequence is TGTGCCAGCAGCTCCTGGGACCTAGGGGACTATGAGCAGTTCTTC.

Note on this clone: Distinct nucleotide sequences in the sample also encode this CDR3. This chain links TRBV29-1 with TRBJ1-1; perhaps TRBD1 as D (5 bases). V was cut by 4 bases and J by 1 base, with 7 bases left in between. This CDR3 is built from 12 residues. Germline values: CDR1 SQVTM, CDR2 ANQGSEA. The CDR3 region is CSVATGNTEAFF. CDR3 in DNA: TGCAGCGTTGCCACAGGGAACACTGAAGCTTTCTTT.

This clone was found once. The rearrangement links TRBV7-9 to TRBJ1-1; D remains unclear. Germline values: CDR1 SEHNR, CDR2 FQNEAQ (reference sequence). CDR3 length equals 11 residues. The V and J ends lost 8 bases and 1 base respectively, with 5 bases between them. For the CDR3, the DNA is TGTGCCAGCGGGGAGAACACTGAAGCTTTCTTT. This encodes CASGENTEAFF.

The V gene is TRBV6-6, the J gene TRBJ2-5, with D perhaps matching TRBD1 (7 bases). The germline V gene has CDR1 MNHNY and CDR2 SVGAGI (reference sequence). The CDR3 covers 14 residues. V dropped 6 bases and J dropped 5 bases, with 16 bases sitting between them. The CDR3 sequence is CASRPRTGGETQYF. CDR3 DNA: TGTGCCAGCAGACCTCGGACAGGAGGGGAGACCCAGTACTTC.

The chain recombines TRBV7-9 with TRBJ2-7; 7 bases are shared with TRBD1. Trimming at V came to 2 bases and at J to 2 bases, leaving 6 bases not matched to a gene. The CDR3 has 15 amino acids. Germline V gene lookup returns CDR1 SEHNR and CDR2 FQNEAQ (reference sequence). CDR3 DNA: TGTGCCAGCAGCTTAATGAACAGGGGCCCCTACGAGCAGTACTTC. It codes for CASSLMNRGPYEQYF.

The chain employs TRBV6-4 and TRBJ1-6, with 7 bases aligning to TRBD1. With V trimmed by 5 bases and J by 3 bases, 7 bases remained unmatched. This CDR3 is built from 16 residues. Germline-derived CDR1 and CDR2 are MRHNA and SNTAGT. The CDR3 is CASSPGQQLYNSPLHF. The DNA for the CDR3 is TGTGCCAGCAGTCCGGGACAGCAGCTCTATAATTCACCCCTCCACTTT.

This rearrangement joins TRBV9 to TRBJ2-5; 10 bases align to TRBD2. Losses at the gene ends were 0 bases for V and 5 bases for J; bases not matched to a gene: 4. CDR1 SGDLS and CDR2 YYNGEE come from the germline V gene. This CDR3 is 15 amino acids long. The CDR3 loop reads CASSVATSGTETQYF. CDR3 nucleotide sequence: TGTGCCAGCAGCGTAGCTACTAGCGGGACGGAGACCCAGTACTTC.

The J gene is TRBJ2-1, the V gene TRBV27; 7 nucleotides agree with TRBD1. Germline V CDR1 and CDR2: MNHEY, SMNVEV (reference sequence). The CDR3 length is 14 residues. V shed 10 bases and J 10 bases; nucleotides not matched to a gene: 16. In nucleotides, the CDR3 is TGTGCCACATCAACGAAGGGGGCATGGGGGGAGCAGTTCTTC. Protein: CATSTKGAWGEQFF.

The rearrangement links TRBV23-1 to TRBJ2-3; perhaps TRBD2 as D (5 bases). TRBV23-1 is recorded as an ORF, its role being uncertain. The CDR3 totals 13 residues. Trimming took off 4 bases at V and 3 bases at J, with 8 bases between the two ends. CDR3 protein: CASSPGITDTQYF. The CDR3 coding sequence is TGCGCCAGCAGTCCCGGGATTACAGATACGCAGTATTTT.

This rearrangement joins TRBV6-6 to TRBJ2-3; 9 bases map to TRBD2. V shed 2 bases and J 6 bases; nucleotides not matched to a gene: 6. In germline, CDR1 is MNHNY, CDR2 SVGAGI (reference sequence). The CDR3 runs 15 residues. CDR3 nucleotides: TGTGCCAGCAGTTACGGCGGGGGGGAAGGGGATACGCAGTATTTT. This translates into CASSYGGGEGDTQYF.

The chain combines TRBV5-4 with TRBJ2-5; 8 bases fit TRBD1. The CDR3 consists of 15 residues. J lost 1 base, V lost 5 bases, and 7 bases had no gene match. Germline loops: CDR1 SGHNT, CDR2 YYREEE (reference sequence). In nucleotides, the CDR3 is TGTGCCAGCAGTTCTTCTGGACAGGGCCAAGAGACCCAGTACTTC. It codes for CASSSSGQGQETQYF.

The chain combines TRBV28 with TRBJ2-7, with D possibly being TRBD1 or TRBD2 (5 bases each). Deletions cut 3 bases from V and 4 bases from J, with 19 bases between. The germline V gene encodes CDR1 MDHEN and CDR2 SYDVKM. This CDR3 region has 16 residues. The CDR3 DNA is TGTGCCAGCAGTTTCTCTCAGGGAGCCCTCTTTTACGAGCAGTACTTC. Amino acid sequence: CASSFSQGALFYEQYF.